These 30 T cell receptor beta chains came from one sample sequenced in a study of T-cell reconstitution after alpha-beta-depleted transplantation in children. A library of TCRbeta sequences, prepared with unique molecular identifiers, was generated. TCRdb re-called the PCR reads with MiXCR, one entry per CDR3 protein. The repertoire consists of hundreds of thousands of distinct CDR3 sequences, with 15% to 20% occurring once and the leading ten covering approximately 28%. Sequenced here: PBMCs, mostly from graft donor cells, sampled 360 days after TCRalphabeta/CD19-depleted stem cell transplant. The receptors shown here come from a boy less than two years old who had a stem cell transplant for Wiskott-Aldrich syndrome, so the T cells may come from the graft donor.

The V and J genes are TRBV5-1 and TRBJ1-4, with D unclear. Trimming stripped 4 bases from V and 5 bases from J, with 3 bases between. The CDR3 spans 11 residues. The germline CDR1 and CDR2 sequences are SGHRS and YFSETQ. The CDR3 loop reads CASSANEKLFF. CDR3 nucleotides: TGCGCCAGCAGCGCGAATGAAAAACTGTTTTTT. Full variable domain (rest looked up from reference TRBV5-1 and TRBJ1-4): KAGVTQTPRYLIKTRGQQVTLSCSPISGHRSVSWYQQTPGQGLQFLFEYFSETQRNKGNFPGRFSGRQFSNSRSEMNVSTLELGDSALYLCASSANEKLFFGSGTQLSVL.

This sequence joins TRBV5-1 and TRBJ1-3; a weak D match, TRBD1 (6 bases). V lost 0 bases, J lost 3 bases, and 13 bases lay in between. In germline, CDR1 is SGHRS, CDR2 YFSETQ. The CDR3 is 16 amino acids. CDR3 protein: CASSLGHGQFGNTIYF. DNA for the CDR3: TGCGCCAGCAGCTTGGGTCATGGACAGTTTGGAAACACCATATATTTT.

J is TRBJ2-6 and V is TRBV7-9; D is ambiguous. In germline, CDR1 is SEHNR, CDR2 FQNEAQ (reference sequence). V dropped 2 bases and J dropped 0 bases, with 11 bases sitting between them. The CDR3 is 17 residues long. The CDR3 sequence: CASSLSSLPSGANVLTF. The CDR3 DNA reads as TGTGCCAGCAGCTTATCCAGCCTTCCCTCTGGGGCCAACGTCCTGACTTTC.

This clonotype was picked up a small number of times. This chain joins TRBV4-2 and TRBJ2-4, with D perhaps matching TRBD1 (6 bases). The ends were cut back, 6 bases at V and 4 bases at J, with 31 bases in the middle. Germline V gene lookup returns CDR1 LGHNA and CDR2 YNFKEQ. The CDR3 sequence is 20 residues long. CDR3 sequence (DNA): TGTGCCAGCAGTTACCTCAGGGGACATAACTTCACATTAGCAAAAAACATTCAGTACTTC. Encoded protein: CASSYLRGHNFTLAKNIQYF.

This clonotype was seen more than once but under ten times. This rearrangement joins TRBV20-1 to TRBJ1-4; D gene ambiguous. The CDR3 covers 11 residues. Germline assignment: CDR1 DFQATT and CDR2 SNEGSKA (reference sequence). Trimming removed 7 bases at V and 2 bases at J, with 5 bases between. For the CDR3, the DNA is TGCAGTGGAGAGACTAATGAAAAACTGTTTTTT. Amino acid sequence: CSGETNEKLFF.

The gene calls are TRBV2 and TRBJ2-3; maybe TRBD1 (6 bases). Germline lookup yields CDR1 SNHLY and CDR2 FYNNEI. V was clipped by 4 bases and J by 2 bases, with 10 bases between them. The CDR3 runs to 14 residues. CDR3 bases: TGTGCCAGCAGTGTCCGACAGGTCACAGATACGCAGTATTTT. Amino acids: CASSVRQVTDTQYF.

This clonotype was counted a few times. The junction departs from the called germline gene at one end, perhaps through a read error. For the CDR3, the DNA is TGTGCCAGCAGCTTAGGCAGGGGGCCTCTAGGCCTTCTTACCCACTTC. Translation: CASSLGRGPLGLLTHF. V is TRBV11-2 and J is TRBJ2-7, with 8 bases identical to TRBD1. Germline CDR1 and CDR2: SGHAT and FQNNGV. CDR3 length: 16 residues.

The chain recombines TRBV6-1 with TRBJ1-2; a possible D gene is TRBD1 (5 bases). The CDR3 runs to 14 residues. CDR1 and CDR2 (germline): MNHNS, SASEGT. V was cut by 5 bases and J by 4 bases, with 14 bases left in between. This CDR3 reads CASSPLGTVYGYTF. The CDR3 DNA reads as TGTGCCAGCAGTCCCTTGGGGACGGTCTATGGCTACACCTTC.

Only a few counts were recorded for this clonotype. The chain links TRBV4-2 to TRBJ2-3; 8 positions agree with TRBD2. V dropped 2 bases and J dropped 0; count of bases not matched to a gene: 4. The CDR3 length is 16 residues. Germline CDR1 LGHNA, CDR2 YNFKEQ. The CDR3 bases are TGTGCCAGCAGCCAATCGCGGGGGGTTAGCACAGATACGCAGTATTTT. It specifies CASSQSRGVSTDTQYF.

This CDR3 is CASSLGALGYEQYF. The CDR3 bases are TGTGCCAGCAGCTTGGGGGCCCTTGGATACGAGCAGTACTTC. The rearrangement uses TRBV5-5 and TRBJ2-7; D not resolved. V was clipped by 0 bases and J by 4 bases, with 11 bases between them. Germline V lookup: CDR1 SGHKS, CDR2 YYEKEE (reference sequence). The CDR3 has 14 residues.

This clonotype was detected only a few times. The chain joins TRBV3-1 to TRBJ1-1; TRBD1 might be the D (5 bases). Germline values: CDR1 LGHDT, CDR2 YNNKEL (reference sequence). This CDR3 comprises 13 residues. The V end lost 1 base, the J end lost 4 bases, and 7 bases lay between the germline ends. CDR3 bases: TGTGCCAGCAGCCAAGGCAGGGCCACTGAAGCTTTCTTT. Translated, it gives CASSQGRATEAFF.

This clonotype occurred a few times. V gene TRBV3-1 combines with J gene TRBJ2-7; the D is unclear. V was trimmed by 0 bases and J by 5 bases, leaving 14 bases between them. CDR1 is LGHDT, CDR2 YNNKEL, per germline (reference sequence). This CDR3 is built from 15 residues. The CDR3 DNA sequence: TGTGCCAGCAGCCAAGAGTCCTCGTTGTTCGACGAGCAGTACTTC. Its protein is CASSQESSLFDEQYF.

The table lists this clonotype with many counts. V and J are TRBV7-9 and TRBJ2-3; D is uncertain. The germline V gene has CDR1 SEHNR and CDR2 FQNEAQ (reference sequence). This CDR3 contains 14 residues. The ends were cut back, 2 bases at V and 2 bases at J, with 8 bases in the middle. The CDR3 is CASSLKWDTDTQYF. CDR3 nucleotide sequence: TGTGCCAGCAGCTTAAAATGGGACACAGATACGCAGTATTTT.

CDR3 protein: CSVEYGGLAAETQYF. As DNA, the CDR3 is TGCAGCGTTGAATATGGGGGACTAGCGGCGGAGACCCAGTACTTC. The chain carries TRBV29-1 and TRBJ2-5; 11 bases are a match to TRBD2. Germline lookup yields CDR1 SQVTM and CDR2 ANQGSEA. The CDR3 sequence is 15 residues long. Trimming cost V 2 bases and J 5 bases; bases outside gene matches: 7.

V usage is TRBV15 and J usage is TRBJ2-1; the D is unclear. The V gene's germline CDR1 is LNHNV and CDR2 YYDKDF (reference sequence). V was cut by 1 base and J by 10 bases, with 17 bases left in between. This CDR3 region has 15 residues. The CDR3 sequence: CATSRAVGGGKEQFF. Here the CDR3 DNA reads TGTGCCACCAGCAGAGCAGTGGGCGGTGGAAAAGAGCAGTTCTTC.

This clonotype showed up many times. V and J are TRBV10-3 and TRBJ2-3; the match to TRBD2 covers 8 bases. The V segment lost 4 bases and the J segment 5 bases; nucleotides outside the gene matches: 8. This CDR3 spans 15 amino acids. Per the germline V gene, CDR1 is ENHRY and CDR2 is SYGVKD. The CDR3 coding sequence is TGTGCCATCAGTGCCCGGGGGGGCCGTGGAGATACGCAGTATTTT. Protein sequence: CAISARGGRGDTQYF.

This chain links TRBV5-5 with TRBJ2-1, with D perhaps TRBD1 or TRBD2 (5 bases each). The CDR3 loop spans 16 amino acids. CDR1 is SGHKS and CDR2 is YYEKEE in the germline V gene (reference sequence). Trimming cost V 0 bases and J 3 bases, with 13 bases left between them. This chain's CDR3 is CASSLAGTPLYNEQFF. CDR3 DNA sequence: TGTGCCAGCAGCTTGGCCGGGACCCCCCTCTACAATGAGCAGTTCTTC.

This clonotype was observed a handful of times. This chain joins TRBV28 and TRBJ1-1; D is perhaps TRBD1 (6 bases). CDR3 length: 14 amino acids. V lost 8 bases to trimming and J lost 1 base, with 14 bases between them. Germline V CDR1 and CDR2: MDHEN, SYDVKM. The CDR3 DNA reads TGTGCCAGCCGGGCGACAGGCAGGAACACTGAAGCTTTCTTT. This gives the protein CASRATGRNTEAFF.

This clonotype showed up just a few times. The rearrangement joins TRBV12-3 or TRBV12-4 to TRBJ2-6, with a tentative D call TRBD1 (5 bases). V was shortened by 5 bases and J by 5 bases, with 16 bases between the two germline ends. The CDR3 sequence is 16 residues long. CDR3: CASSPPSWGWANVLTF. The CDR3 region has the DNA TGTGCCAGCAGTCCCCCCTCTTGGGGCTGGGCCAACGTCCTGACTTTC.

This clonotype was detected only a few times. This chain uses TRBV25-1 with TRBJ2-3; 8 bases fit TRBD2. Germline V gene sequence: CDR1 MGHDK, CDR2 SYGVNS. CDR3 length: 16 residues. The trim removed 0 bases at V and 0 bases at J, leaving 2 bases unmatched. CDR3 nucleotides: TGTGCCAGCAGTGAATATTCTAGCGGGAGCACAGATACGCAGTATTTT. Amino acids: CASSEYSSGSTDTQYF.

Only a few counts were recorded for this clonotype. The chain links TRBV5-1 to TRBJ2-2; 9 positions agree with TRBD1. CDR3 size: 16 residues. Germline V gene data show CDR1 as SGHRS and CDR2 as YFSETQ. J lost 4 bases, V lost 1 base, and 5 bases had no gene match. The CDR3 protein is CASSLQTGGGTGELFF. The CDR3 region has the DNA TGCGCCAGCAGCTTGCAGACAGGGGGGGGCACCGGGGAGCTGTTTTTT. Complete variable domain (other parts from reference TRBV5-1 and TRBJ2-2): KAGVTQTPRYLIKTRGQQVTLSCSPISGHRSVSWYQQTPGQGLQFLFEYFSETQRNKGNFPGRFSGRQFSNSRSEMNVSTLELGDSALYLCASSLQTGGGTGELFFGEGSRLTVL.

This clonotype has just a few counts. The chain uses TRBV20-1 and TRBJ2-4; TRBD2 agrees at 14 bases. V gave up 2 bases and J gave up 14 bases; unmatched junction bases: 14. The CDR3 totals 16 residues. Germline V gene sequence: CDR1 DFQATT, CDR2 SNEGSKA (reference sequence). The chain's CDR3 is CSARPKAGLAGVREYF. The CDR3 nucleotides read TGCAGTGCTAGACCCAAGGCGGGACTAGCGGGAGTTCGGGAGTACTTC.

V is TRBV15 and J is TRBJ2-5, with D possibly matching TRBD2 (6 bases). Trimming took off 5 bases at V and 0 bases at J, with 13 bases between the two ends. Looked up from germline, CDR1 is LNHNV and CDR2 is YYDKDF (reference sequence). This CDR3 comprises 15 residues. The CDR3 loop is CATSLRRENQETQYF. The CDR3 nucleotides are TGTGCCACCAGCTTAAGACGGGAGAACCAAGAGACCCAGTACTTC.

The chain has TRBV6-5 and TRBJ2-2; D is undetermined. Trimming cost V 4 bases and J 7 bases, with 22 bases left between them. Germline V gene sequence: CDR1 MNHEY, CDR2 SVGAGI. The CDR3 is made up of 17 amino acids. In nucleotides, the CDR3 is TGTGCCAGCAGTTCGCCGACTGGATGGGTCTTTGTCGGGGAGCTGTTTTTT. It codes for CASSSPTGWVFVGELFF.

The chain has TRBV20-1 and TRBJ2-3, with 7 bases matching TRBD2. CDR1 and CDR2 from the germline V gene are DFQATT and SNEGSKA (reference sequence). This CDR3 has 16 residues. The junction had 12 bases not matched to a gene; V was cut back by 6 bases and J by 0 bases. CDR3 loop: CSARGGPSGSTDTQYF. CDR3 DNA: TGCAGTGCGCGGGGTGGTCCTAGCGGTAGCACAGATACGCAGTATTTT.

This clonotype was counted a few times. This chain connects TRBV12-3 or TRBV12-4 to TRBJ2-1, with D possibly TRBD2 on 6 matching bases. V was cut by 4 bases and J by 6 bases, with 19 bases left in between. The CDR3 has 16 residues. CDR3 region: CASSSPAGRRGNEQFF. The DNA of the CDR3 is TGTGCCAGCAGTTCCCCGGCGGGGAGAAGGGGCAATGAGCAGTTCTTC.

Only a few counts were recorded for this clonotype. V and J are TRBV7-9 and TRBJ2-1; 11 bases are shared with TRBD2. Germline V gene lookup returns CDR1 SEHNR and CDR2 FQNEAQ (reference sequence). The CDR3 runs to 14 residues. The ends lost 7 bases at V and 7 bases at J; junction bases unmatched: 6. The CDR3 reads CASKVAGGPNEQFF. The CDR3 DNA reads TGTGCCAGCAAGGTAGCGGGAGGGCCGAATGAGCAGTTCTTC. Together with reference TRBV7-9 and TRBJ2-1, the CDR3 gives the full variable domain: DTGVSQNPRHKITKRGQNVTFRCDPISEHNRLYWYRQTLGQGPEFLTYFQNEAQLEKSRLLSDRFSAERPKGSFSTLEIQRTEQGDSAMYLCASKVAGGPNEQFFGPGTRLTVL.

The chain carries TRBV6-5 and TRBJ2-3; maybe TRBD2 (5 bases). Germline V gives CDR1 MNHEY, CDR2 SVGAGI. The CDR3 covers 17 residues. Trimming left V 3 bases short and J 1 base short, with 17 bases between. The CDR3 DNA reads TGTGCCAGCAGTTATCGTGAGATGATCGGGGGCACAGATACGCAGTATTTT. This translates into CASSYREMIGGTDTQYF.

There are many counts of this clonotype. This rearrangement joins TRBV6-5 to TRBJ2-7; a weak D match, TRBD2 (6 bases). V lost 0 bases and J 3 bases, leaving 12 bases between the germline ends. CDR1 is MNHEY and CDR2 is SVGAGI in the germline V gene. This CDR3 is built from 15 residues. CDR3 bases: TGTGCCAGCAGTTACTCCGGGACTGAGTACTACGAGCAGTACTTC. Protein product: CASSYSGTEYYEQYF.

V and J are TRBV7-2 and TRBJ2-4; the D is unclear. The CDR3 extends over 16 amino acids. V was trimmed by 1 base and J by 0 bases, leaving 10 bases between them. Germline CDR1 reads SGHTA; CDR2 reads FQGNSA. DNA for the CDR3: TGTGCCAGCAGCTTAGTTGGGATATTAGCCAAAAACATTCAGTACTTC. Translated, it gives CASSLVGILAKNIQYF.